A selection of T cell receptor beta chains follows, all from one sample in a study of blood T cell repertoires in COVID-19. The table came from immunoSEQ multiplex PCR; TCRdb's copy has only in-frame clones and leaves some out. The sample lists some 240,000 clones, around 87% occurring once. Sequencing used peripheral blood. The origin of the receptors is a man aged 55-75 years who had recovered from COVID-19. CDR3s include the opening cysteine and the closing phenylalanine or tryptophan. A D gene is named only where the DNA matches it firmly. The size entry is marked missing in some rows and otherwise reads once, few, many or a size class.

size	length	D	J	V	DNA	CDR3
-	13	-	TRBJ1-2	TRBV9	TGTGCCAGCAGCTCTGGACAGTACTATGGCTACACCTTC	CASSSGQYYGYTF
-	15	-	TRBJ1-1	TRBV5-4	TGTGCCAGCAGCTTGGACGTTCGGGGGAACACTGAAGCTTTCTTT	CASSLDVRGNTEAFF
-	15	TRBD2	TRBJ2-3	TRBV11-2	TGTGCCAGCAGCGTCACTAGCGGGGTCCCAGATACGCAGTATTTT	CASSVTSGVPDTQYF
-	13	TRBD1	TRBJ1-2	TRBV18	TGTGCCAGCGTACAGGGGCCCCTCTTTGGCTACACCTTC	CASVQGPLFGYTF
-	17	TRBD2	TRBJ2-3	TRBV5-1	TGCGCCAGCAGCTTGACTAGCGGATATCCTAGCACAGATACGCAGTATTTT	CASSLTSGYPSTDTQYF
-	11	-	TRBJ1-4	TRBV29-1	TGCAGCGCCTCCCAGGGGCCCGGCTGGTTTTTT	CSASQGPGWFF
-	14	TRBD1	TRBJ1-5	TRBV19	TGTGCCAGTAACCCGCAACAGGGGAATCAGCCCCAGCATTTT	CASNPQQGNQPQHF
-	13	TRBD1	TRBJ1-2	TRBV11-2	TGTGCCAGCAGCCGACAGGGAGCCTCTGGCTACACCTTC	CASSRQGASGYTF
-	15	-	TRBJ1-5	TRBV6-6	TGTGCCAGCAGTTACTCGAGGGATAGCAATCAGCCCCAGCATTTT	CASSYSRDSNQPQHF
-	11	-	TRBJ1-1	TRBV7-7	TGTGCCAGCAGCTTATTAATTGAAGCTTTCTTT	CASSLLIEAFF
-	15	-	TRBJ2-4	TRBV15	TGTGCCACCAGCAGCCAGGGGAAGGCCAAAAACATTCAGTACTTC	CATSSQGKAKNIQYF
-	14	-	TRBJ2-2	TRBV2	TGTGCCAGCAGCACACAGGGCCGGACCGGGGAGCTGTTTTTT	CASSTQGRTGELFF
-	13	TRBD1	TRBJ2-7	TRBV6-5	TGTGCCAGCAACCCGGACAGGGTTGGCGAGCAGTACTTC	CASNPDRVGEQYF
once	13	-	TRBJ1-2	TRBV18	TGTGCCAGCTCACGCCAGGCCAACTATGGCTACACCTTC	CASSRQANYGYTF
-	14	TRBD1	TRBJ1-2	TRBV10-3	TGTGCCATCAGTGGCCCGACAGGGTACTATGGCTACACCTTC	CAISGPTGYYGYTF
-	13	-	TRBJ1-2	TRBV7-8	TGTGCCAGCAGCCAGGACAGCCGAGGGGGCTACACCTTC	CASSQDSRGGYTF
-	15	TRBD2	TRBJ2-1	TRBV19	TGTGCCAGTAGGCTTACTAGCGGCGCCTACAATGAGCAGTTCTTC	CASRLTSGAYNEQFF
few	15	TRBD2	TRBJ2-1	TRBV2	TGTGCCAGCAGTTACCAAGCGGGGGGGCATTCTGAGCAGTTCTTC	CASSYQAGGHSEQFF
-	14	-	TRBJ2-3	TRBV19	TGTGCCAGTAGTATAGGACTAGATACAGATACGCAGTATTTT	CASSIGLDTDTQYF
-	14	-	TRBJ2-1	TRBV9	TGTGCCAGCAGCGGAGACAGATTTGGGAATGAGCAGTTCTTC	CASSGDRFGNEQFF
-	16	-	TRBJ1-6	TRBV5-1	TGCGCCAGCAGAGGTCAGGGACTCGCGAATAATTCACCCCTCCACTTT	CASRGQGLANNSPLHF
-	13	-	TRBJ1-5	TRBV30	TGTGCCTGGAGTGCCGGGACAAATCAGCCCCAGCATTTT	CAWSAGTNQPQHF
-	13	-	TRBJ1-2	TRBV9	TGTGCCAGTCATCAGGAAGGGGGCTATGGCTACACCTTC	CASHQEGGYGYTF
-	14	-	TRBJ2-3	TRBV5-1	TGCGCCAGCAGCTTGGGGAGAAGCACAGATACGCAGTATTTT	CASSLGRSTDTQYF
few	14	-	TRBJ1-1	TRBV14	TGTGCCAGCAGCAAAACCCCGGGAGGTGCTGAAGCTTTCTTT	CASSKTPGGAEAFF
once	12	-	TRBJ2-4	TRBV6-4	TGTGCCAGCAGTGGGCAGTCACCCATTCAGTACTTC	CASSGQSPIQYF
-	13	TRBD1	TRBJ1-2	TRBV7-9	TGTGCCAGCAGCCGACAGGGGGGTTCCGGCTACACCTTC	CASSRQGGSGYTF
-	18	TRBD2	TRBJ2-5	TRBV5-4	TGTGCCAGCAGCCTGCGACTAGCTGGCGGGGGTCCGGGAGAGACCCAGTACTTC	CASSLRLAGGGPGETQYF
-	14	TRBD1	TRBJ2-2	TRBV5-4	TGTGCCAGCAGCCCCCGACAGGGTACCGGGGAGCTGTTTTTT	CASSPRQGTGELFF
-	18	TRBD1	TRBJ1-6	TRBV5-6	TGTGCCAGCAGCGGATCCGGGACAGGGTTAGACTATAATTCACCCCTCCACTTT	CASSGSGTGLDYNSPLHF
-	16	TRBD1	TRBJ1-1	TRBV10-3	TGTGCCATCAGTGAGTCTAAAGGACAGGCTCCAACTGAAGCTTTCTTT	CAISESKGQAPTEAFF
-	16	TRBD1	TRBJ2-2	TRBV5-4	TGTGCCAGCAGCTTAGCCGGGACAGGGGGCCACGGGGAGCTGTTTTTT	CASSLAGTGGHGELFF
-	12	-	TRBJ1-4	TRBV2	TGTGCCAGCAGCAGGGAACGGGAAAAACTGTTTTTT	CASSREREKLFF
-	16	-	TRBJ2-3	TRBV11-2	TGTGCCAGCAGCTTAGACCCTAGACGGCCGGCAGATACGCAGTATTTT	CASSLDPRRPADTQYF
-	13	-	TRBJ1-4	TRBV12-3/TRBV12-4	TGTGCCAGCACTGGCAGGGGCTATGAAAAACTGTTTTTT	CASTGRGYEKLFF
-	18	TRBD1	TRBJ1-1	TRBV19	TGTGCCAGTAGTATGGGGGGACAGGGGCCCACAAGGAACACTGAAGCTTTCTTT	CASSMGGQGPTRNTEAFF
-	15	-	TRBJ2-3	TRBV5-1	TGCGCCAGCAGCCCACGGTGGGGAGGCACAGATACGCAGTATTTT	CASSPRWGGTDTQYF
once	18	TRBD1	TRBJ2-4	TRBV11-2	TGTGCCAGCAGCTTTACAGGGGAAGCTTACTTAGCCAAAAACATTCAGTACTTC	CASSFTGEAYLAKNIQYF
-	14	TRBD1	TRBJ2-2	TRBV7-2	TGTGCCAGCAGCTTCGACAGGGGCACCGGGGAGCTGTTTTTT	CASSFDRGTGELFF
-	12	-	TRBJ1-1	TRBV6-1	TGTGCCAGCAGTGAAAGCCAGGGGAGATCTTTCTTT	CASSESQGRSFF
-	13	-	TRBJ2-2	TRBV19	TGTGCCAGTAGTATCCCTAACGCCGGGGAGCTGTTTTTT	CASSIPNAGELFF